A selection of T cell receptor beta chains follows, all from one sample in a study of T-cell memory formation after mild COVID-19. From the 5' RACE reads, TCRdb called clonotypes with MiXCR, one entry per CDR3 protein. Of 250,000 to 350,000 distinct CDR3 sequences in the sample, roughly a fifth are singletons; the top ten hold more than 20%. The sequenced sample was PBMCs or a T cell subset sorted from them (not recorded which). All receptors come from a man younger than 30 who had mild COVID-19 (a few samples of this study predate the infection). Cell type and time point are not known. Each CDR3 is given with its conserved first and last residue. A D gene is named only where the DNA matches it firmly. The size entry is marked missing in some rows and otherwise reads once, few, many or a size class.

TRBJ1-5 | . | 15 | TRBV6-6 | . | TGTGCCAGCAGTCCAGCCGTACAGGGAGTTCAGCCCCAGCATTTT | CASSPAVQGVQPQHF
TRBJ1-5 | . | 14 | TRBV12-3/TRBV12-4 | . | TGTGCCAGCAGTCGGGAGGAGGGCAATCAGCCCCAGCATTTT | CASSREEGNQPQHF
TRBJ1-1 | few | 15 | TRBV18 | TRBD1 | TGTGCCAGCTCACTTGGGACAGGGGGCGCGACTGAAGCTTTCTTT | CASSLGTGGATEAFF
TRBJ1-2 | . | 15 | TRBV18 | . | TGTGCCAGCTCACCAGCGACACTGAATCTCTATGGCTACACCTTC | CASSPATLNLYGYTF
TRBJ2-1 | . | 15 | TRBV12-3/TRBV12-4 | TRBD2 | TGTGCCAGCAGCTGGACTAGCGGGGGGGGCAATGGGCAGTTCTTC | CASSWTSGGGNGQFF
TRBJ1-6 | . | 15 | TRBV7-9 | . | TGTGCCAGCAGCTTTTCAGGGGTCTCTAATTCACCCCTCCACTTT | CASSFSGVSNSPLHF
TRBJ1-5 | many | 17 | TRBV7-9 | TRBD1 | TGTGCCAGCAGCTCCGACAGGGGGCTAGTTTCGGTTCAGCCCCAGCATTTT | CASSSDRGLVSVQPQHF
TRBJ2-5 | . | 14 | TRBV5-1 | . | TGCGCCAGCAGCTTGGAGCCAGTTTCTGAGACCCAGTACTTC | CASSLEPVSETQYF
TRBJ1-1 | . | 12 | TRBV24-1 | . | TGTGCCACCAGAGGGTACGCGGGTGAAGCTTTCTTT | CATRGYAGEAFF
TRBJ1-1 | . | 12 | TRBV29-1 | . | TGCAGCGTTGTCCAGGTTACCACTGAAGCTTTCTTT | CSVVQVTTEAFF
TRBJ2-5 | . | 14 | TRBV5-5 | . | TGTGCCAGCAGCAGGGGGACACTCCAAGAGACCCAGTACTTC | CASSRGTLQETQYF
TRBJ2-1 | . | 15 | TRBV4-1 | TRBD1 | TGCGCCAGCAGCCAAGGTTGGTCAGGGGGCAATGAGCAGTTCTTC | CASSQGWSGGNEQFF
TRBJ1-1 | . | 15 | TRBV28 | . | TGTGCCAGCAGTTTACGGACAATTAAATTGACTGAAGCTTTCTTT | CASSLRTIKLTEAFF
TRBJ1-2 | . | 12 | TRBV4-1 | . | TGCGCCAGCAGCCAACCCGGGTCCGGCTACACCTTC | CASSQPGSGYTF
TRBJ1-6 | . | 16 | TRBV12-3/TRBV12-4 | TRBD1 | TGTGCCAGCAGTCTGAGACAGGGGGGTTTAAATTCACCCCTCCACTTT | CASSLRQGGLNSPLHF
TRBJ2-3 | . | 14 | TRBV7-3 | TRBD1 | TGTGCCAGCAGCGGGACAGGGGGCTCAGATACGCAGTATTTT | CASSGTGGSDTQYF
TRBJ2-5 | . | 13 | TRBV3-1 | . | TGTGCCAGCAGCCAAGTCCAGGGGGAGACCCAGTACTTC | CASSQVQGETQYF
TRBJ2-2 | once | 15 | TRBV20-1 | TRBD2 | TGCAGTGCCCATAGCGGGGGGAGAAGGGCCGGGGAGCTGTTTTTT | CSAHSGGRRAGELFF
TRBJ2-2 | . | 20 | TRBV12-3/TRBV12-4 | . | TGTGCCAGCAGTCCTCCTAAAAGGTTTCGGAGAAAAATGTCCCCCGGGGAGCTGTTTTTT | CASSPPKRFRRKMSPGELFF
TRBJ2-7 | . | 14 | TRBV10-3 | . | TGTGCCATGGGGAGGGGGCGCGACGTCCACGAGCAGTACTTC | CAMGRGRDVHEQYF
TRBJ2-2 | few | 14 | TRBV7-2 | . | TGTGCCAGCCAGTGGGGGGATAACACCGGGGAGCTGTTTTTT | CASQWGDNTGELFF
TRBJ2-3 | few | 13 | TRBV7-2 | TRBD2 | TGTGCCAGCAGCTTACTAGCGGCAGATACGCAGTATTTT | CASSLLAADTQYF
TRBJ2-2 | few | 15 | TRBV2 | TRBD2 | TGTGCCAGCAGTGATTGGAAGGCGGGGGCCGGGGAGCTGTTTTTT | CASSDWKAGAGELFF
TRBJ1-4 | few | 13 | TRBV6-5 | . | TGTGCCAGCAGTTACTGGGAAGGGGAAAAACTGTTTTTT | CASSYWEGEKLFF
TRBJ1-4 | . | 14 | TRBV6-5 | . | TGTGCCAGCAGTTTACGGCTGGCTAATGAAAAACTGTTTTTT | CASSLRLANEKLFF
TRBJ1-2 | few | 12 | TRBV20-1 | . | TGCAGTGGCCGGGGGGGTGCCTATGGCTACACCTTC | CSGRGGAYGYTF
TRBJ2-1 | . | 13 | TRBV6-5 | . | TGTGCCAGCAGTTCCGCGAGGCGGAATGAGCAGTTCTTC | CASSSARRNEQFF
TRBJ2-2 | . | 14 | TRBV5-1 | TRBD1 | TGCGCCAGCAGCTGGGGACAGGGCGGCGGGGATCTGTTTTTT | CASSWGQGGGDLFF
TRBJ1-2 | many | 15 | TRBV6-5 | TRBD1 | TGTGCCAGCAGTCTCCGGGCGACAGGGGGCCTTGGCTACACCTTC | CASSLRATGGLGYTF
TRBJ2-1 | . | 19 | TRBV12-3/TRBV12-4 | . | TGTGCCAGCATCCCATGGGGGCTCAGGCGGGGGCTCCCCAGTAATGAGCAGTTCTTC | CASIPWGLRRGLPSNEQFF
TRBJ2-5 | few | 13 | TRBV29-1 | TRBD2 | TGCAGCGTTAGGCCGGGGGGGGCGGAGACCCAGTACTTC | CSVRPGGAETQYF
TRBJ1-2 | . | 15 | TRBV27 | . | TGTGCCAGCAGTATCTCCAGGGGCCCCTTCTATGGCTACACCTTC | CASSISRGPFYGYTF
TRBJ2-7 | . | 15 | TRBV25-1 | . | TGTGCCAGCAGTGAGGACAGGACTAAAGACTACGAGCAGTACTTC | CASSEDRTKDYEQYF
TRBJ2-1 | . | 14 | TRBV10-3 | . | TGTGCCATCAGTGGTTCGACAGGAACCAATGAGCAGTTCTTC | CAISGSTGTNEQFF
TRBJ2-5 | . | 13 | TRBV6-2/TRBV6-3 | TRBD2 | TGTGCCAGCAGACTAGCGGGGGGTGAGACCCAGTACTTC | CASRLAGGETQYF
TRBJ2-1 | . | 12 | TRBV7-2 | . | TGTGCCAGCAGCGATCGCTTCAGGGGGCAGTTCTTC | CASSDRFRGQFF
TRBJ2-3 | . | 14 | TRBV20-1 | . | TGCAGTGCCCCCGGATGGGGGAACACAGATACGCAGTATTTT | CSAPGWGNTDTQYF
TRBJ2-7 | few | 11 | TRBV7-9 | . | TGTGCCTATCAGAGTTCCTACGAGCAGTACTTC | CAYQSSYEQYF
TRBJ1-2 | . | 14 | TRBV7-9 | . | TGTGCCAGCACTAGGGACCCTATCAACTATGGCTACACCTTC | CASTRDPINYGYTF
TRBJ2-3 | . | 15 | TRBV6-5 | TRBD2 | TGTGCCAGCAGTCGACTAGCGGGGGCGGGGAATACGCAGTATTTT | CASSRLAGAGNTQYF
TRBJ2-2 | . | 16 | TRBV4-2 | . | TGTGCCAGCAGCCAAGACCCTGTTCGGGTCACCGGGGAGCTGTTTTTT | CASSQDPVRVTGELFF
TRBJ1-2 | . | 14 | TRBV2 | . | TGTGCCAGCATTGGGGGGGGGTCGCGGTATGGCTACACCTTC | CASIGGGSRYGYTF
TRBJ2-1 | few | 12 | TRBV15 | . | TGTGCCACCAGCAGAGTTGGAGATGAGCAGTTCTTC | CATSRVGDEQFF
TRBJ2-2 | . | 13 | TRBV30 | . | TGTGCCTGGACTACGAAGAACACCGGGGAGCTGTTTTTT | CAWTTKNTGELFF
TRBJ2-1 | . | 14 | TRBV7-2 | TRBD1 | TGTGCCAGCAGCGCCGGGACAGGGACCAATGAGCAGTTCTTC | CASSAGTGTNEQFF
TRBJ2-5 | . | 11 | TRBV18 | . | TGTGCCAGCTCCCATGATAAGACCCAGTACTTC | CASSHDKTQYF
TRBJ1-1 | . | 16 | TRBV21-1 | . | TGTGCCAGCAGCCCGTGGGATAACGGTCTCAACACTGAAGCTTTCTTT | CASSPWDNGLNTEAFF
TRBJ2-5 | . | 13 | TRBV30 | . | TGTGCCTGGACGGGCGGGGACCAAGAGACCCAGTACTTC | CAWTGGDQETQYF
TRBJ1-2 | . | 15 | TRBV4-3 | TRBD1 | TGCGCCAGCAGCCCCTGGACAGGGGACTCCTATGGCTACACCTTC | CASSPWTGDSYGYTF